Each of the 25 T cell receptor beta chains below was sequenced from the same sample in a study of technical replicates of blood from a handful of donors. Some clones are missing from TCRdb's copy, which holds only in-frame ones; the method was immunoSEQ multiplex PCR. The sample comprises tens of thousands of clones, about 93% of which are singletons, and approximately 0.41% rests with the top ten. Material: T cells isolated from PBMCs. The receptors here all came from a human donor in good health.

CDR3 sequence (DNA): TGTGCCAGCAGCTTCCTGTCCCGAACGGTTAATCAGCCCCAGCATTTT. This sequence encodes CASSFLSRTVNQPQHF. V is TRBV7-2 and J is TRBJ1-5; D not certain. This CDR3 comprises 16 residues. CDR1 and CDR2 from the germline V gene are SGHTA and FQGNSA. Deletions cut 3 bases from V and 4 bases from J, with 16 bases between.

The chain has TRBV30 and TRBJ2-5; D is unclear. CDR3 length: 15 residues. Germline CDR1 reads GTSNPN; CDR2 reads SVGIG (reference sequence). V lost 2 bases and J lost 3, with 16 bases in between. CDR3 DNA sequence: TGTGCCTGGAGTTATTTGGGCACATCGGAAGAGACCCAGTACTTC. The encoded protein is CAWSYLGTSEETQYF. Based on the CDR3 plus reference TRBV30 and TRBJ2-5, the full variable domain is SQTIHQWPATLVQPVGSPLSLECTVEGTSNPNLYWYRQAAGRGLQLLFYSVGIGQISSEVPQNLSASRPQDRQFILSSKKLLLSDSGFYLCAWSYLGTSEETQYFGPGTRLLVL.

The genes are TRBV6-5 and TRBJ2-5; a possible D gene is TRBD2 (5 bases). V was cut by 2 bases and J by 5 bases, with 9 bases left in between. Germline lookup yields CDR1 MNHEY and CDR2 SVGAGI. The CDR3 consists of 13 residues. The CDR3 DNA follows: TGTGCCAGCAGTTACCTAGCATGGGAGACCCAGTACTTC. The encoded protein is CASSYLAWETQYF.

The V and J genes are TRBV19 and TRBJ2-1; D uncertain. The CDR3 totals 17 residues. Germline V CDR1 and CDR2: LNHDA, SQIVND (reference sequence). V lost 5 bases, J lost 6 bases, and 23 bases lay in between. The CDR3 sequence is CASSSKRLMKVRNEQFF. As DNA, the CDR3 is TGTGCCAGTAGTTCAAAGAGACTGATGAAGGTTCGCAATGAGCAGTTCTTC.

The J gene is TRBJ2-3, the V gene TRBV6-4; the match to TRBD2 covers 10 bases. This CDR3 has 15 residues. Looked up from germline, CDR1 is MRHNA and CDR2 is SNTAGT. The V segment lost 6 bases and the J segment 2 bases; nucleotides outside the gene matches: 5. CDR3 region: CASSGTSDHTDTQYF. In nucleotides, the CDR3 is TGTGCCAGCAGCGGGACTAGCGATCACACAGATACGCAGTATTTT.

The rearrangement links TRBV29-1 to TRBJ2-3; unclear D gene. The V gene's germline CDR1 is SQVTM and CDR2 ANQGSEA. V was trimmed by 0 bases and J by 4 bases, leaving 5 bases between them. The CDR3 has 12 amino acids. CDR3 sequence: CSVEDGSDTQYF. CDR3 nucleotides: TGCAGCGTTGAAGATGGCTCAGATACGCAGTATTTT.

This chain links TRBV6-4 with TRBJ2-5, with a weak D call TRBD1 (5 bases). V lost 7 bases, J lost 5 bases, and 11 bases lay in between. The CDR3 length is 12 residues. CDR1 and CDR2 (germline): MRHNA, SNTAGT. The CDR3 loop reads CASTGPVETQYF. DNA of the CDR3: TGTGCCAGCACAGGGCCGGTGGAGACCCAGTACTTC.

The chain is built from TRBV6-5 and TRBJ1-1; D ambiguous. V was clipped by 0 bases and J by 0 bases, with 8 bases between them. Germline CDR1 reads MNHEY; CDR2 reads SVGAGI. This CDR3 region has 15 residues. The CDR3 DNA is TGTGCCAGCAGTTACTCAGTCAGGCTGAACACTGAAGCTTTCTTT. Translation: CASSYSVRLNTEAFF.

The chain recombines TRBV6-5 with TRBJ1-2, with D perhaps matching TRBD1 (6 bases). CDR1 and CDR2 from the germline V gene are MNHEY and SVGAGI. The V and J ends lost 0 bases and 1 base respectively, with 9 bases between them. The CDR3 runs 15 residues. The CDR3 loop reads CASSYSTDSNYGYTF. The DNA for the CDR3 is TGTGCCAGCAGTTACTCGACGGACAGTAACTATGGCTACACCTTC.

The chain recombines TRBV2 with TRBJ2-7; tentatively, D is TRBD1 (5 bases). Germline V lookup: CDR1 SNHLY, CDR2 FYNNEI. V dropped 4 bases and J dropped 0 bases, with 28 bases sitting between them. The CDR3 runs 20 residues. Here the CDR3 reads CASSALLSMIAGINSYEQYF. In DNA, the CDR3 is TGTGCCAGCAGTGCCCTCCTCTCAATGATCGCAGGGATTAACTCCTACGAGCAGTACTTC.

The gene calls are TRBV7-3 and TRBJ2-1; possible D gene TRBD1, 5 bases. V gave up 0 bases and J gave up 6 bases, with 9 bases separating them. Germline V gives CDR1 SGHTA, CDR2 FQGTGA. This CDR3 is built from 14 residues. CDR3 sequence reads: CASSLTQGSNEQFF. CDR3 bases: TGTGCCAGCAGCTTAACGCAGGGTTCCAATGAGCAGTTCTTC.

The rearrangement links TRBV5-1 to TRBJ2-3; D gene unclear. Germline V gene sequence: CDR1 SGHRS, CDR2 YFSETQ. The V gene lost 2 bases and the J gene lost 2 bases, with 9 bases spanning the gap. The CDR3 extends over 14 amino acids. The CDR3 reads CASSFQSFTDTQYF. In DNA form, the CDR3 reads TGCGCCAGCAGCTTCCAAAGCTTCACAGATACGCAGTATTTT.

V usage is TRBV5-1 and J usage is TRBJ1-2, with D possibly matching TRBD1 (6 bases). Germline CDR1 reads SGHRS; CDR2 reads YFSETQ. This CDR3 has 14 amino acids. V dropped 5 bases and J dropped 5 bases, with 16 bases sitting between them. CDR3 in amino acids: CASRMDRAVYGYTF. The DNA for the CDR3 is TGCGCCAGCAGAATGGACAGAGCCGTATATGGCTACACCTTC.

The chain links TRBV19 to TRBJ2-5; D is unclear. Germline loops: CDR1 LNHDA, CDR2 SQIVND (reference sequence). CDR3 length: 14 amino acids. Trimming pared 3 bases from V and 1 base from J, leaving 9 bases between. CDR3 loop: CASSIIHGQETQYF. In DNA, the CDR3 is TGTGCCAGTAGTATCATTCACGGCCAAGAGACCCAGTACTTC. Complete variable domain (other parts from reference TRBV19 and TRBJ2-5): DGGITQSPKYLFRKEGQNVTLSCEQNLNHDAMYWYRQDPGQGLRLIYYSQIVNDFQKGDIAEGYSVSREKKESFPLTVTSAQKNPTAFYLCASSIIHGQETQYFGPGTRLLVL.

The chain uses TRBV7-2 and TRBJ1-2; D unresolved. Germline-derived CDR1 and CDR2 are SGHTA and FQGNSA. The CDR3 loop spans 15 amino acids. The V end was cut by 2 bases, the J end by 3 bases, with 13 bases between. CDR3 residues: CASSLSGGSYYGYTF. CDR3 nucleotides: TGTGCCAGCAGCTTAAGTGGAGGATCATACTATGGCTACACCTTC.

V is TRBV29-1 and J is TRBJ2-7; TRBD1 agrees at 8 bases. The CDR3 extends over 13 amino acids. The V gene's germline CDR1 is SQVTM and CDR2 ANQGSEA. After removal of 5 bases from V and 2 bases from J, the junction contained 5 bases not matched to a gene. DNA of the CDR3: TGCAGCGTTTCATTGACAGGGGCCTACGAGCAGTACTTC. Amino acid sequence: CSVSLTGAYEQYF.

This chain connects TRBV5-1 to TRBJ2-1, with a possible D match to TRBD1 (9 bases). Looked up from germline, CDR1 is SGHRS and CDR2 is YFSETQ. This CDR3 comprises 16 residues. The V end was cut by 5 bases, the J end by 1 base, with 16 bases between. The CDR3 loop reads CASRLAGTGSYNEQFF. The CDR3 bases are TGCGCCAGCAGATTAGCGGGGACAGGGTCCTACAATGAGCAGTTCTTC.

CDR3 sequence reads: CASCPDGGLNYGYTF. Written as DNA, the CDR3 is TGTGCCAGCTGCCCCGACGGAGGGCTAAACTATGGCTACACCTTC. The rearrangement uses TRBV7-9 and TRBJ1-2; D not resolved. Per germline, CDR1 SEHNR and CDR2 FQNEAQ (reference sequence). This CDR3 comprises 15 residues. Trimming removed 8 bases at V and 2 bases at J, with 18 bases between.

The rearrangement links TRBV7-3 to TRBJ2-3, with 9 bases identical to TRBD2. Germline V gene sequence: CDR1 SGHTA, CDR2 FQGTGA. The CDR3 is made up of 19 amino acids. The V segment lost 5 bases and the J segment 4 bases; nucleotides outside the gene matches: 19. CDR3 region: CASSPDGTREIAGADTQYF. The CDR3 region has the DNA TGTGCCAGCAGCCCCGACGGAACCCGGGAAATAGCGGGAGCAGATACGCAGTATTTT.

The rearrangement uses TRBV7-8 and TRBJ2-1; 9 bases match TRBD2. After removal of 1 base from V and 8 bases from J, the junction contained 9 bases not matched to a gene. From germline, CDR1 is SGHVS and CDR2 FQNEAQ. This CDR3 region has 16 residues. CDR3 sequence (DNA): TGTGCCAGCAGCTTAGATCTAGCGGGAATGTGGGATGAGCAGTTCTTC. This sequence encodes CASSLDLAGMWDEQFF.

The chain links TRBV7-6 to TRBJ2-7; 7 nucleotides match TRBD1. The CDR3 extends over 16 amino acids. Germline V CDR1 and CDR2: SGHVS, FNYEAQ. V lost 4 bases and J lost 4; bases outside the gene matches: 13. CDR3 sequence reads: CASSSSLGQWIYEQYF. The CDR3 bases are TGTGCCAGCAGCTCGAGCTTGGGACAGTGGATTTACGAGCAGTACTTC.

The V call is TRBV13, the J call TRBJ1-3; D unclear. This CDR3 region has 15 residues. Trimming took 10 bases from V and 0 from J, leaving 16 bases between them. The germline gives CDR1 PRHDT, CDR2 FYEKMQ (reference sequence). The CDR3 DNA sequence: TGTGCCACCCCAGGATCCCCCACCTCTGGAAACACCATATATTTT. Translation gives CATPGSPTSGNTIYF.

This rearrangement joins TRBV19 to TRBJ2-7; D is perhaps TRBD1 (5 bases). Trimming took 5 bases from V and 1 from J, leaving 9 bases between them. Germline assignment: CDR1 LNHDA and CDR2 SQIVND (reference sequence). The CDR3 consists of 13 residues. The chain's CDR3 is CASSPGQSYEQYF. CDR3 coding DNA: TGTGCCAGTAGTCCAGGGCAGTCCTACGAGCAGTACTTC.

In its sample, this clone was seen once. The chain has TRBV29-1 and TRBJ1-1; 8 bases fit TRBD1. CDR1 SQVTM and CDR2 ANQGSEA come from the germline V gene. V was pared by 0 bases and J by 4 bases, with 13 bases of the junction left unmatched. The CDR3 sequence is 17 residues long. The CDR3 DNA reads TGCAGCGTTGAAGATCTTAGCAGGGGGCAAGTGGGCACTGAAGCTTTCTTT. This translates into CSVEDLSRGQVGTEAFF.

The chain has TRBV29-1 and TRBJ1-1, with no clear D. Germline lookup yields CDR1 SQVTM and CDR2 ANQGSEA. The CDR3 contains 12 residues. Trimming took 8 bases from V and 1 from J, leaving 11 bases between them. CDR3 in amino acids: CSLARQNTEAFF. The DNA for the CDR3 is TGCAGCCTCGCGAGACAGAACACTGAAGCTTTCTTT.